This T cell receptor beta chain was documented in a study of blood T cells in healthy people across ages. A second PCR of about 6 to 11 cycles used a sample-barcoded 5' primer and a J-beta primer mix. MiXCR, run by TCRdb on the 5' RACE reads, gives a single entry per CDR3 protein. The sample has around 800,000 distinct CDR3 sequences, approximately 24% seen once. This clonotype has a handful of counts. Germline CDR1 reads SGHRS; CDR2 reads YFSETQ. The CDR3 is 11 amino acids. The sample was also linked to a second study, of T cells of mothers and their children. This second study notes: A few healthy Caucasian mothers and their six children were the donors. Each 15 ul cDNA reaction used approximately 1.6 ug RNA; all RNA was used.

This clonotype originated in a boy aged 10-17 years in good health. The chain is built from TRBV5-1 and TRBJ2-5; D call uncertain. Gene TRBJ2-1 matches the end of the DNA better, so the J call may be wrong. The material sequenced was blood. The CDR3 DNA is TGCGCCAGCAGCTTGGAAGGTGAGCAGTTCTTC. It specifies CASSLEGEQFF.